This TCR beta chain stems from a study of cytomegalovirus exposure and HLA in healthy donors. The overall study: The same platform was used for the 90 to 150 validation repertoires and the roughly 670 first-cohort repertoires, a later analysis reported. Notes on the study in general: It was found in a later analysis that first-cohort TCR clusters tended to co-occur in the 95 to 150 validation repertoires. The authors listed over 150 TCR beta chains as cytomegalovirus-associated.

This clone appeared once. Its antigen remains unknown. This CDR3 spans 14 amino acids. V lost 8 bases and J lost 4; bases outside the gene matches: 7. The V gene's germline CDR1 is MDHEN and CDR2 SYDVKM. TCRdb keeps only in-frame clones here, not all; method: immunoSEQ multiplex PCR. The sample holds 60,000 to 65,000 clones; almost 97% are singletons and the top ten take 1% to 1.5%. These donors were members of the roughly 120-subject validation cohort, a group separate from the roughly 670-subject first cohort. Sequencing was carried out using PBMCs. This clonotype was sampled from a woman aged 18-35 years in good health and CMV-seronegative. V usage is TRBV28 and J usage is TRBJ1-2; 10 bases map to TRBD1. In nucleotides, the CDR3 is TGTGCCAGCCGACCGGGACAGGGGATCTATGGCTACACCTTC. Translation gives CASRPGQGIYGYTF.